The clone carrying this T cell receptor beta chain was detected only a few times. This entry is derived from a study of read filtering for tumor transcriptome and immune sequencing. The CDR3 has 16 residues. Germline V gene data show CDR1 as DFQATT and CDR2 as SNEGSKA (reference sequence). The V gene end was trimmed by 1 base and the J gene end by 0 bases; junction bases not matched to a gene: 3. This library used around 400 ng RNA and molecular barcoded adaptors spanning alpha/delta and beta/gamma chains. TCRdb itself ran the reads through MiXCR, one entry per CDR3 protein. Of around 140,000 distinct CDR3 sequences listed, less than 15% are singletons.

Source material: a population of CD138-negative cells sorted from bone marrow. This clonotype was sampled from a donor at least 40 years old with multiple myeloma. The rearrangement uses TRBV20-1 and TRBJ1-3, with 10 bases matching TRBD1. The CDR3 coding sequence is TGCAGTGCTAGAGCGACAGGGGGCTTCTCTGGAAACACCATATATTTT. This sequence encodes CSARATGGFSGNTIYF.